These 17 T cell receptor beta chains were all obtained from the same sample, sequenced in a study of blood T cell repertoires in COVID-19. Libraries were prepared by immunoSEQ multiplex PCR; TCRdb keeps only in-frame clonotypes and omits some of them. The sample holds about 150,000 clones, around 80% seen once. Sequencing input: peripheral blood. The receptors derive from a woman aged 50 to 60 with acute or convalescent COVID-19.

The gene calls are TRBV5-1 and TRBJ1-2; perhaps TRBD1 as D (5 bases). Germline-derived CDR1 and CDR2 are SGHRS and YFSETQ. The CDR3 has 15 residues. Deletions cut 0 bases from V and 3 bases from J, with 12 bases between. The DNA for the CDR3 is TGCGCCAGCAGCTTGGTTTTTACAGGAGACTATGGCTACACCTTC. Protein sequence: CASSLVFTGDYGYTF. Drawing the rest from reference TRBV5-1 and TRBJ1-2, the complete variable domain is KAGVTQTPRYLIKTRGQQVTLSCSPISGHRSVSWYQQTPGQGLQFLFEYFSETQRNKGNFPGRFSGRQFSNSRSEMNVSTLELGDSALYLCASSLVFTGDYGYTFGSGTRLTVV.

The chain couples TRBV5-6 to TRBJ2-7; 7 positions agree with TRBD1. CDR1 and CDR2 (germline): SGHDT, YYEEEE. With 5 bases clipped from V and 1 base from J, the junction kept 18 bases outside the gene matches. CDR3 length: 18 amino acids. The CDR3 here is CASSNIKRGGAGSYEQYF. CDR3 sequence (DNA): TGTGCCAGCAGTAACATCAAACGAGGGGGCGCAGGTTCCTACGAGCAGTACTTC.

The CDR3 DNA follows: TGTGCCAGCAGCTTCCAGGGGCTGGGCTATGGCTACACCTTC. Translated, it gives CASSFQGLGYGYTF. The V and J genes are TRBV7-2 and TRBJ1-2; maybe TRBD1 (6 bases). Trimming removed 3 bases at V and 4 bases at J, with 12 bases between. Germline CDR1 SGHTA, CDR2 FQGNSA. The CDR3 is 14 residues long.

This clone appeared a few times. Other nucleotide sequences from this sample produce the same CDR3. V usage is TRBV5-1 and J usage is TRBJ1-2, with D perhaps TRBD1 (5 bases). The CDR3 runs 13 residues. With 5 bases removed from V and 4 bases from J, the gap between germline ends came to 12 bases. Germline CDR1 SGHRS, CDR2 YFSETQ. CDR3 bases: TGCGCCAGCAGTTTAGACAGCTCCTATGGCTACACCTTC. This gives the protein CASSLDSSYGYTF. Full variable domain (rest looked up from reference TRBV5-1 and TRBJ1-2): KAGVTQTPRYLIKTRGQQVTLSCSPISGHRSVSWYQQTPGQGLQFLFEYFSETQRNKGNFPGRFSGRQFSNSRSEMNVSTLELGDSALYLCASSLDSSYGYTFGSGTRLTVV.

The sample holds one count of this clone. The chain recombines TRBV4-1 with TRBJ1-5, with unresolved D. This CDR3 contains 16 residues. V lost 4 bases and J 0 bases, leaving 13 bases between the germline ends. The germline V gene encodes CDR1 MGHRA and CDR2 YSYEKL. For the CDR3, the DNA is TGCGCCAGCAGCCGGGAGGCTGTCTATAGCAATCAGCCCCAGCATTTT. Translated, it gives CASSREAVYSNQPQHF.

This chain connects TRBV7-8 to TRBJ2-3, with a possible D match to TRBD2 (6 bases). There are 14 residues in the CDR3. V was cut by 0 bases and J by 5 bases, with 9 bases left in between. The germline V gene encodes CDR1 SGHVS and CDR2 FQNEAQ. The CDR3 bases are TGTGCCAGCAGCTTAGCTCGGGGGTTAGATACGCAGTATTTT. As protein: CASSLARGLDTQYF.

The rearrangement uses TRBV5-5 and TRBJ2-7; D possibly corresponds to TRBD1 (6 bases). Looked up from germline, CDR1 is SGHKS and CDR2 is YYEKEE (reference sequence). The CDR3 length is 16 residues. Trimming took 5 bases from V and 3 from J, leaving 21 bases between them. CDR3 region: CASRVEIGTPDYEQYF. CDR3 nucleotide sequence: TGTGCCAGCAGAGTTGAGATCGGGACACCCGACTACGAGCAGTACTTC.

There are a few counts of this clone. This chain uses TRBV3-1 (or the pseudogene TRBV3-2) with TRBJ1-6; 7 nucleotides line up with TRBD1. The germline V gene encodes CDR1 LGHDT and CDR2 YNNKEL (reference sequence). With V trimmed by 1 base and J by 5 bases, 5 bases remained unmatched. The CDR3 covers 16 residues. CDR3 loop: CASSQGQGKNNSPLHF. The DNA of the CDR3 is TGTGCCAGCAGCCAAGGACAGGGTAAAAATAATTCACCCCTCCACTTT.

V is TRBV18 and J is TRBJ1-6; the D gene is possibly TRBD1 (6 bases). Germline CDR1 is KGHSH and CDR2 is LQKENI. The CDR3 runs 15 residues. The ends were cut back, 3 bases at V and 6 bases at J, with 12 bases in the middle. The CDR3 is CASSPQGQINSPLHF. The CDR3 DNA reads TGTGCCAGCTCACCGCAGGGGCAGATTAATTCACCCCTCCACTTT.

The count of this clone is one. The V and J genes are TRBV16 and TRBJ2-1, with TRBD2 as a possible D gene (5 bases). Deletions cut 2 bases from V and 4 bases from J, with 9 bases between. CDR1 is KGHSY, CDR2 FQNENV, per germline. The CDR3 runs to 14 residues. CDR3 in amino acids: CASSQDGIYNEQFF. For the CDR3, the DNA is TGTGCCAGCAGCCAAGACGGGATATACAATGAGCAGTTCTTC.

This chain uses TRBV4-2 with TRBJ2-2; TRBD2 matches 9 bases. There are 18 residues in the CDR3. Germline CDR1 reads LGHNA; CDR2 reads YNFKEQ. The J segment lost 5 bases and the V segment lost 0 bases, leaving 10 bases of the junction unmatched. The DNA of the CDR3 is TGTGCCAGCAGCCAAGATCTTCTAGGGCTAGCGGGGACCGGGGAGCTGTTTTTT. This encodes CASSQDLLGLAGTGELFF.

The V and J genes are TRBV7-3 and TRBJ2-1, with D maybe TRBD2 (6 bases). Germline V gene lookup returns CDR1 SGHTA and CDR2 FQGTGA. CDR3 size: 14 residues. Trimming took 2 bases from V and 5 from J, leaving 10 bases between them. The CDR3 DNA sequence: TGTGCCAGCAGCTTATCGGCGGGGAACAATGAGCAGTTCTTC. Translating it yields CASSLSAGNNEQFF. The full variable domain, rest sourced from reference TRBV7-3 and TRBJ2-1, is GAGVSQTPSNKVTEKGKYVELRCDPISGHTALYWYRQSLGQGPEFLIYFQGTGAADDSGLPNDRFFAVRPEGSVSTLKIQRTERGDSAVYLCASSLSAGNNEQFFGPGTRLTVL.

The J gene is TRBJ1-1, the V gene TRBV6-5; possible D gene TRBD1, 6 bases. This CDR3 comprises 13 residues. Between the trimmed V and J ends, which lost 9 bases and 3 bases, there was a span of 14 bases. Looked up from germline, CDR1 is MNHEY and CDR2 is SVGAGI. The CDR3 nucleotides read TGTGCCAGTCTGAGAAGACAGGACACTGAAGCTTTCTTT. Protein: CASLRRQDTEAFF.

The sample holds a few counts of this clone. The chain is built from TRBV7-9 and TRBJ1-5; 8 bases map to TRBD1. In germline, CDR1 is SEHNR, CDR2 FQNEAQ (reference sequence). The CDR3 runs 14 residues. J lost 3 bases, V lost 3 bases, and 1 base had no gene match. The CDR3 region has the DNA TGTGCCAGCAGCTTGGGACAGGTCAATCAGCCCCAGCATTTT. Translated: CASSLGQVNQPQHF. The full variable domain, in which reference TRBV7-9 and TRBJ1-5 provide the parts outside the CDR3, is DTGVSQNPRHKITKRGQNVTFRCDPISEHNRLYWYRQTLGQGPEFLTYFQNEAQLEKSRLLSDRFSAERPKGSFSTLEIQRTEQGDSAMYLCASSLGQVNQPQHFGDGTRLSIL.

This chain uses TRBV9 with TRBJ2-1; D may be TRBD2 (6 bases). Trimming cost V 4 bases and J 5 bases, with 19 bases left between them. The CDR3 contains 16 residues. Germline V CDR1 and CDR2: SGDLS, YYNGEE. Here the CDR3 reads CASSSNPGLKDNEQFF. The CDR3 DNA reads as TGTGCCAGCAGCTCCAACCCCGGACTAAAAGACAATGAGCAGTTCTTC.

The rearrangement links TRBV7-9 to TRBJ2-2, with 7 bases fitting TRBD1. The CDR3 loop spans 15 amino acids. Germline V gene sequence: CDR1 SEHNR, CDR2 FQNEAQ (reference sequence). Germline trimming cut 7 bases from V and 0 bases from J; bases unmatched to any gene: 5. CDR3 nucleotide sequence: TGTGCCAGCATCAAGGGACAGCCGAACACCGGGGAGCTGTTTTTT. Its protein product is CASIKGQPNTGELFF. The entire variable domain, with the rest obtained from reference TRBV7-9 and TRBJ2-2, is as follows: DTGVSQNPRHKITKRGQNVTFRCDPISEHNRLYWYRQTLGQGPEFLTYFQNEAQLEKSRLLSDRFSAERPKGSFSTLEIQRTEQGDSAMYLCASIKGQPNTGELFFGEGSRLTVL.

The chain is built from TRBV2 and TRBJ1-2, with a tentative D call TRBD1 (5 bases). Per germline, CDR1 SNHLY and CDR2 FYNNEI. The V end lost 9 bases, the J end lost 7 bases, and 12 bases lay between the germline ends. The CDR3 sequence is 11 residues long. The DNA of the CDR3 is TGTGCCAGTCCGGCAGGGTTTGGCTACACCTTC. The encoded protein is CASPAGFGYTF.